Listed below are T cell receptor beta chains from one sample, sequenced in a study of T cells in Graves' hyperthyroidism and ophthalmopathy. One entry per CDR3 protein results from TCRdb running MiXCR on the multiplex PCR reads. The sample has around 690,000 distinct CDR3 sequences, more than 20% seen once. The specimen sequenced was blood. The receptors originated from a young man with Graves' ophthalmopathy. The conserved cysteine and the conserved F or W are not part of the CDR3 here. The order of the fields is V gene, J gene, CDR3 protein.

>TRBV15|TRBJ2-7
ATSRDPQAPYEQY
>TRBV30|TRBJ2-2
AWSVWGAGELF
>TRBV19|TRBJ1-2
ASSIAHRGHGYT
>TRBV7-9|TRBJ2-1
ASSFTLGPYNEQF
>TRBV24-1|TRBJ1-1
ATSEGPGGAEAF
>TRBV20-1|TRBJ2-5
SARLTGEETQY
>TRBV19|TRBJ2-2
ASGAGNENTGELF
>TRBV4-2|TRBJ1-4
ASSQVRDRASEKLF
>TRBV15|TRBJ2-7
ATSIAEAYEQY
>TRBV12-3/TRBV12-4|TRBJ2-1
ASSLLDSIYNEQF
>TRBV11-3|TRBJ2-1
ASSLPVAPSGSRHNEQF
>TRBV6-1|TRBJ2-7
ASSEGKLADYEQY
>TRBV9|TRBJ1-4
ASSVGEREKLF
>TRBV28|TRBJ2-7
ASNRGNYEEQY
>TRBV6-5|TRBJ1-1
ASSYQATNTEAF
>TRBV28|TRBJ2-1
ASSLEVSLGAEQF
>TRBV7-9|TRBJ1-1
ASSLIMNTEAF
>TRBV5-1|TRBJ2-3
ASSYPPMGQRSTDTQY
>TRBV6-2/TRBV6-3|TRBJ2-7
ASMGTGSAEQY
>TRBV12-3/TRBV12-4|TRBJ2-3
ASSLWTGSTDTQY
>TRBV4-3|TRBJ2-7
ASSQDRTGQGSYEQY
>TRBV5-5|TRBJ1-1
ASSLWDKAF
>TRBV3-1|TRBJ2-4
ASSQRLPGTSGKGAKNIQY
>TRBV5-5|TRBJ1-5
ASSFRGAQPQH
>TRBV20-1|TRBJ2-5
SAGPAGETQY
>TRBV9|TRBJ1-2
ASTDSGSHYGYT
>TRBV6-5|TRBJ2-3
ASSYSTRTRTDTQY
>TRBV30|TRBJ2-2
AWSESAGELF
>TRBV7-2|TRBJ1-3
ASSSRTASNTIY
>TRBV6-2/TRBV6-3|TRBJ2-1
ASSYSSSGSSYNEQF
>TRBV28|TRBJ2-3
ASSHVGYRGADTQY
>TRBV11-3|TRBJ2-1
ASSLGGLAVNEQF
>TRBV6-5|TRBJ2-7
ANSYTGTSGRGNEQY
>TRBV20-1|TRBJ2-3
SARVTTDTQY
>TRBV24-1|TRBJ1-5
ATSDNRGNSNQPQH
>TRBV20-1|TRBJ2-5
SARDLETQY
>TRBV19|TRBJ1-2
ASSTKGANYGYT
>TRBV28|TRBJ2-1
ASKGGGEQF
>TRBV12-3/TRBV12-4|TRBJ2-1
ASRGTSGENEQF
>TRBV12-3/TRBV12-4|TRBJ1-5
ASSLKVLGNQPQH
>TRBV2|TRBJ2-7
ASNQGQGGTYEQY
>TRBV13|TRBJ2-1
ASSLGLANEQF
>TRBV28|TRBJ1-2
ASSLFRALGYGYT
>TRBV7-9|TRBJ1-1
ASSESYRNTEAF
>TRBV27|TRBJ2-1
ASSYRDFNDGGEQF
>TRBV5-8|TRBJ2-3
ASSLVVRTQY
>TRBV5-1|TRBJ2-2
ASSFRDRGTGELF
>TRBV16|TRBJ1-2
ASSQMGQGTYGYT
>TRBV20-1|TRBJ1-3
SARDRQASGNTIY
>TRBV4-1|TRBJ2-2
ASSQPDRDTGELF
>TRBV6-7|TRBJ1-4
ASRILRTGVTTNEKLF
>TRBV11-3|TRBJ2-2
ASSLALAGGPKNTGELF
>TRBV11-2|TRBJ2-5
ASSPRWEIGETQY